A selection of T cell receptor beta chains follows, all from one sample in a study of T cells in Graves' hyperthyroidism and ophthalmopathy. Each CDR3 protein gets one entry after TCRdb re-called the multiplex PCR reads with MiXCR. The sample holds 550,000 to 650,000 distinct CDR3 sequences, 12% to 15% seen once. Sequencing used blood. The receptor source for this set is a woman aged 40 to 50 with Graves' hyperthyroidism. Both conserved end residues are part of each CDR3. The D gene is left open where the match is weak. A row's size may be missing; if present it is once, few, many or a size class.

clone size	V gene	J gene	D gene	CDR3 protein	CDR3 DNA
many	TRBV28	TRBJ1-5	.	CASSLLTGSNQPQHF	TGTGCCAGCAGTTTACTTACAGGGAGCAATCAGCCCCAGCATTTT
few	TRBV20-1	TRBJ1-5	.	CSARPGQNNQPQHF	TGCAGTGCTAGGCCCGGACAGAATAATCAGCCCCAGCATTTT
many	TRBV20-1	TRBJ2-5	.	CSARALTSKSTRETQYF	TGCAGTGCTAGAGCGCTCACTAGCAAATCGACAAGGGAGACCCAGTACTTC
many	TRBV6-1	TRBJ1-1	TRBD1	CASSGRDRATEAFF	TGTGCCAGCAGTGGCCGGGACAGGGCTACTGAAGCTTTCTTT
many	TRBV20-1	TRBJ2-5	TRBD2	CSARARITSGTNQETQYF	TGCAGTGCTAGAGCTAGGATTACTAGCGGGACGAACCAAGAGACCCAGTACTTC
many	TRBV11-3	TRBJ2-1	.	CASSPSTGNEQFF	TGTGCCAGCAGTCCCTCTACGGGGAATGAGCAGTTCTTC
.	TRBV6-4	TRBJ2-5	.	CASSATRGETQYF	TGTGCCAGCAGTGCCACGAGGGGGGAGACCCAGTACTTC
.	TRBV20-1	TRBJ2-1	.	CSAGTGGYNEQFF	TGCAGTGCCGGGACCGGTGGGTACAATGAGCAGTTCTTC
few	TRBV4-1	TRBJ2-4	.	CASSQGGVQNIQYF	TGCGCCAGCAGCCAAGGGGGAGTTCAAAACATTCAGTACTTC
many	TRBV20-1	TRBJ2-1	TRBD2	CSANPGLARYNEQFF	TGCAGTGCTAACCCGGGACTAGCGCGTTACAATGAGCAGTTCTTC
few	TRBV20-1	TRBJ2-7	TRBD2	CSARDPGLAGGLFHEQYF	TGCAGTGCTAGAGATCCTGGACTAGCGGGAGGGCTATTCCACGAGCAGTACTTC
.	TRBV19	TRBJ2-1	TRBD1	CASSMDRASEQFF	TGTGCCAGTAGTATGGACAGGGCCAGTGAGCAGTTCTTC
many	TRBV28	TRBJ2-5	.	CASRPSGGGGTQYF	TGTGCCAGCAGACCTTCCGGAGGGGGAGGGACCCAGTACTTC
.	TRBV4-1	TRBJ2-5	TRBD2	CASSQLLAGIDSQETQYF	TGCGCCAGCAGCCAACTTCTAGCGGGAATAGATTCACAAGAGACCCAGTACTTC
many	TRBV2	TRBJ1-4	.	CASRAHNEKLFF	TGTGCCAGCAGGGCACACAATGAAAAACTGTTTTTT
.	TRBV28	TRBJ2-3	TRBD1	CASSDGTGSTDTQYF	TGTGCCAGCAGTGACGGGACAGGGAGTACAGATACGCAGTATTTT
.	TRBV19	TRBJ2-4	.	CASSISSGQADIQYF	TGTGCCAGTAGTATTAGTAGCGGACAAGCGGACATTCAGTACTTC
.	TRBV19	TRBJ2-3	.	CASSIERVQDTQYF	TGTGCCAGTAGTATAGAGCGAGTACAAGATACGCAGTATTTT
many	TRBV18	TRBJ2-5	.	CASSPPDQTQYF	TGTGCCAGCTCACCACCGGATCAGACCCAGTACTTC
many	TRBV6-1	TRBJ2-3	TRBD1	CASLGTGTSTDTQYF	TGTGCCAGTCTTGGGACAGGGACCTCCACAGATACGCAGTATTTT
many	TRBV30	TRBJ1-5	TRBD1	CAWSGQGTNFNQPQHF	TGTGCCTGGAGTGGACAGGGGACAAACTTCAATCAGCCCCAGCATTTT
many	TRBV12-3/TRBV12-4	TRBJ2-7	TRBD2	CASTSGKLEQYF	TGTGCCAGCACTAGCGGGAAACTCGAGCAGTACTTC
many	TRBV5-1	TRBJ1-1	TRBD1	CASSVGLGTGLNTEAFF	TGCGCCAGCAGCGTAGGACTCGGGACAGGCTTGAACACTGAAGCTTTCTTT
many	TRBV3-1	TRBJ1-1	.	CASSSRTPYTEAFF	TGTGCCAGCAGCTCAAGAACACCCTACACTGAAGCTTTCTTT
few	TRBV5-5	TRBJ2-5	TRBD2	CASKQGGAETQYF	TGTGCCAGCAAGCAGGGAGGGGCAGAGACCCAGTACTTC
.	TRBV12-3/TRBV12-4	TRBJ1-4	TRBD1	CASRGDREYEKLFF	TGTGCCAGCAGGGGGGACAGGGAATACGAAAAACTGTTTTTT
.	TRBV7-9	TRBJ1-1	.	CASSHESNTEAFF	TGTGCCAGCAGCCACGAATCGAACACTGAAGCTTTCTTT
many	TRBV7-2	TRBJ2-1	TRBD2	CASSQGLASNEQFF	TGTGCCAGCAGCCAGGGACTAGCGAGCAATGAGCAGTTCTTC
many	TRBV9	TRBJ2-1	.	CASSVGSYNEQFF	TGTGCCAGCAGCGTTGGCAGCTACAATGAGCAGTTCTTC
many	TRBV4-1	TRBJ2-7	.	CASSQESFGGSFTYEQYF	TGCGCCAGCAGCCAAGAATCGTTCGGAGGGAGTTTCACCTACGAGCAGTACTTC
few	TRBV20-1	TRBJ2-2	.	CSATPGIGNTGELFF	TGCAGTGCTACCCCAGGGATCGGAAACACCGGGGAGCTGTTTTTT
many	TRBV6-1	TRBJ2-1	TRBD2	CASSPNIGVAGGPDEQFF	TGTGCCAGCAGTCCCAACATCGGGGTAGCGGGAGGGCCTGATGAGCAGTTCTTC
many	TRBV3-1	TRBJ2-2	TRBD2	CASSQEPGLANTGELFF	TGTGCCAGCAGCCAAGAACCGGGACTAGCGAACACCGGGGAGCTGTTTTTT
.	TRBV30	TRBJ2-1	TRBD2	CAWSVLAGTSGRVSYNEQFF	TGTGCCTGGAGTGTACTTGCCGGGACTAGCGGGAGAGTATCCTACAATGAGCAGTTCTTC
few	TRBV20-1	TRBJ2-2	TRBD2	CSARDPAGGPSTGELFF	TGCAGTGCTAGAGATCCAGCGGGAGGGCCGAGCACCGGGGAGCTGTTTTTT
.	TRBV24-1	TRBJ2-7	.	CATSDYGYEQYF	TGTGCCACCAGTGATTACGGGTACGAGCAGTACTTC
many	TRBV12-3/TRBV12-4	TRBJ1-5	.	CASSSATNQPQHF	TGTGCCAGCAGTTCTGCTACCAATCAGCCCCAGCATTTT
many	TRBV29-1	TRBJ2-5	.	CSVEGGLGGEPLETQYF	TGCAGCGTTGAAGGTGGGCTGGGCGGCGAACCCTTGGAGACCCAGTACTTC
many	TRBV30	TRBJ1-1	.	CAWTRNTEAFF	TGTGCCTGGACACGGAACACTGAAGCTTTCTTT
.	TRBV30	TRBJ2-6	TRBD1	CACRDRQSSGANVLTF	TGTGCCTGCCGGGACAGGCAAAGCTCTGGGGCCAACGTCCTGACTTTC
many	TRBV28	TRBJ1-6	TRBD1	CASQDRGSPLHF	TGTGCCAGCCAAGACAGGGGATCACCCCTCCACTTT
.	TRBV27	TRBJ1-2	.	CAGKPVGGDKNYGYTF	TGTGCCGGCAAGCCGGTGGGGGGGGACAAGAACTATGGCTACACCTTC